This TCR beta chain was identified during a study of T cell responses to AZD1222 COVID-19 vaccine. Only in-frame clones appear in the TCRdb table, and some are missing; sequencing was by immunoSEQ multiplex PCR. Of some 150,000 clones in the sample, more than 70% were seen once. Notes on the study in general: The study found vaccine-associated CD4 TCRs spanning spike, dominant at 160-218 and 743-854. Most donors were white British and more were female, and clonal diversity was possibly underestimated. Targeting of unmutated variant regions was reportedly seen in nearly half of spike-specific TCRs. Sampled repertoires all dated from after the peak T cell response.

Trimming left V 8 bases short and J 4 bases short, with 26 bases between. Germline-derived CDR1 and CDR2 are KGHSH and LQKENI. The CDR3 contains 17 residues. For this clone: Its antigen is currently unknown.

The TCR sequence derives from an adult in good health. Sequenced material: peripheral blood, taken on day 0 of MenACWY control vaccination. The chain has TRBV18 and TRBJ1-1; D call uncertain. In nucleotides, the CDR3 is TGTGCCAGCGGACCTCAGTTAGGGATTGGAGGTACCACTGAAGCTTTCTTT. Its translation is CASGPQLGIGGTTEAFF.